Listed below are T cell receptor beta chains from one sample, sequenced in a study of beta chain features in type 1 diabetes. The assay was immunoSEQ multiplex PCR, and TCRdb's table has in-frame clones only and misses some. The data show about 360,000 clones, around 12% seen once. The sample consisted of naive CD4+ T cells from blood. Receptor source: a man aged 18 to 29 in good health. Each CDR3 is given with its conserved first and last residue. The order of the fields is D gene, V gene, CDR3 length, J gene, clone size, CDR3 DNA, CDR3 protein. D genes are given only for firm matches. Not every row has a clone size; where given, it reads once, few, many or a size class.

D gene: .
V gene: TRBV19
CDR3 length: 14
J gene: TRBJ2-7
clone size: few
CDR3 DNA: TGTGCCAGTAGTCCTGAGGGCCACTCCTACGAGCAGTACTTC
CDR3 protein: CASSPEGHSYEQYF

D gene: TRBD1
V gene: TRBV28
CDR3 length: 15
J gene: TRBJ2-7
clone size: .
CDR3 DNA: TGTGCCAGCAGAACCTCGGGACAGGGTACCTACGAGCAGTACTTC
CDR3 protein: CASRTSGQGTYEQYF

D gene: TRBD2
V gene: TRBV14
CDR3 length: 18
J gene: TRBJ2-1
clone size: few
CDR3 DNA: TGTGCCAGCAGCCAAGGTAGTGGGCGGGAGAAATCCTACAATGAGCAGTTCTTC
CDR3 protein: CASSQGSGREKSYNEQFF

D gene: .
V gene: TRBV30
CDR3 length: 15
J gene: TRBJ2-3
clone size: .
CDR3 DNA: TGTGCCTGGAGTGAGGAGGCCCATGGGACAGATACGCAGTATTTT
CDR3 protein: CAWSEEAHGTDTQYF

D gene: .
V gene: TRBV28
CDR3 length: 12
J gene: TRBJ1-5
clone size: .
CDR3 DNA: TGTGCCAGCAGCCCACAGTACCAGCCCCAGCATTTT
CDR3 protein: CASSPQYQPQHF

D gene: .
V gene: TRBV5-1
CDR3 length: 15
J gene: TRBJ2-2
clone size: few
CDR3 DNA: TGCGCCAGCAGCTTGCAGGGGCCCGACACCGGGGAGCTGTTTTTT
CDR3 protein: CASSLQGPDTGELFF

D gene: TRBD2
V gene: TRBV30
CDR3 length: 15
J gene: TRBJ2-5
clone size: few
CDR3 DNA: TGTGCCCGGGGGGAGGGATTCGGGTCGGGAGAGACCCAGTACTTC
CDR3 protein: CARGEGFGSGETQYF

D gene: TRBD1
V gene: TRBV7-9
CDR3 length: 16
J gene: TRBJ2-1
clone size: few
CDR3 DNA: TGTGCCAGCAGCCCCATCAGGGGGAGCTCCTACAATGAGCAGTTCTTC
CDR3 protein: CASSPIRGSSYNEQFF

D gene: TRBD1
V gene: TRBV13
CDR3 length: 15
J gene: TRBJ1-6
clone size: few
CDR3 DNA: TGTGCCAGCAGCCGGGAGGGACAGCCGAATTCACCCCTCCACTTT
CDR3 protein: CASSREGQPNSPLHF

D gene: .
V gene: TRBV7-2
CDR3 length: 14
J gene: TRBJ2-5
clone size: few
CDR3 DNA: TGTGCCAGCAGCTCAGACAGGTACCAAGAGACCCAGTACTTC
CDR3 protein: CASSSDRYQETQYF

D gene: .
V gene: TRBV4-1
CDR3 length: 13
J gene: TRBJ1-5
clone size: few
CDR3 DNA: TGCGCCAGCAGCCTGACAGGTAATCAGCCCCAGCATTTT
CDR3 protein: CASSLTGNQPQHF

D gene: .
V gene: TRBV5-1
CDR3 length: 14
J gene: TRBJ1-1
clone size: few
CDR3 DNA: TGCGCCAGCAGCTTTTCCGGTGAGAACACTGAAGCTTTCTTT
CDR3 protein: CASSFSGENTEAFF

D gene: TRBD2
V gene: TRBV18
CDR3 length: 16
J gene: TRBJ2-1
clone size: .
CDR3 DNA: TGTGCCAGCTCACCACCGGGACTAGCGGGGGGGAATGAGCAGTTCTTC
CDR3 protein: CASSPPGLAGGNEQFF

D gene: .
V gene: TRBV6-5
CDR3 length: 13
J gene: TRBJ2-5
clone size: .
CDR3 DNA: TGTGCCAGCAGTTGGGCAGGGGTAGAGACCCAGTACTTC
CDR3 protein: CASSWAGVETQYF

D gene: .
V gene: TRBV4-1
CDR3 length: 18
J gene: TRBJ2-4
clone size: .
CDR3 DNA: TGCGCCAGCAGCCAAGTCTGGACAGACCGGTTGAACAAAAACATTCAGTACTTC
CDR3 protein: CASSQVWTDRLNKNIQYF

D gene: .
V gene: TRBV29-1
CDR3 length: 13
J gene: TRBJ2-1
clone size: .
CDR3 DNA: TGCAGCGTTGAAAGTCAGGGTGGCAATGAGCAGTTCTTC
CDR3 protein: CSVESQGGNEQFF

D gene: .
V gene: TRBV9
CDR3 length: 14
J gene: TRBJ1-2
clone size: .
CDR3 DNA: TGTGCCAGCAGCGTCATAACAGGGATGCATGGCTACACCTTC
CDR3 protein: CASSVITGMHGYTF

D gene: .
V gene: TRBV7-2
CDR3 length: 13
J gene: TRBJ2-7
clone size: .
CDR3 DNA: TGTGCCAGCAGCCCCAAGGGGCTCTACGAGCAGTACTTC
CDR3 protein: CASSPKGLYEQYF

D gene: TRBD1
V gene: TRBV18
CDR3 length: 15
J gene: TRBJ1-4
clone size: .
CDR3 DNA: TGTGCCAGCTCACGTTTGGGACAGGGTGAAGAAAAACTGTTTTTT
CDR3 protein: CASSRLGQGEEKLFF

D gene: .
V gene: TRBV7-2
CDR3 length: 14
J gene: TRBJ2-7
clone size: .
CDR3 DNA: TGTGCCAGCAGCTTAGTATCAGGGACCTACGAGCAGTACTTC
CDR3 protein: CASSLVSGTYEQYF